One and the same sample provided the 26 T cell receptor beta chains below, sequenced in a study of T cell repertoires in cytomegalovirus infection. One entry per CDR3 protein results from TCRdb running MiXCR on the reads. The data contain around 71,000 distinct CDR3 sequences, approximately 20% of them singletons. Their antigens remain unidentified. The sample here was CD8+ T cells from cultured PBMCs, taken from culture after CMV antigen stimulation. The source is a human donor in good health (CMV status not recorded). Some clones in this sample may be carry-over from other donors' samples.

The chain is built from TRBV4-1 and TRBJ1-1, with D uncertain. The CDR3 is 13 residues long. The V and J ends lost 4 bases and 6 bases respectively, with 12 bases between them. The germline V gene has CDR1 MGHRA and CDR2 YSYEKL. The CDR3: CASSPSRGAEAFF. The CDR3 DNA reads TGCGCCAGCAGCCCGTCCCGTGGGGCTGAAGCTTTCTTT.

This chain connects TRBV24-1 to TRBJ2-1; D is uncertain. The V gene lost 5 bases and the J gene lost 3 bases, with 10 bases spanning the gap. Germline assignment: CDR1 KGHDR and CDR2 SFDVKD. CDR3 length: 14 amino acids. For the CDR3, the DNA is TGTGCCACCAGTGCGATGGGAAACTACAATGAGCAGTTCTTC. This encodes CATSAMGNYNEQFF.

The chain joins TRBV6-6 to TRBJ1-1; no firm D call. V lost 3 bases and J 10 bases, leaving 12 bases between the germline ends. The CDR3 is 12 amino acids. Germline CDR1 is MNHNY and CDR2 is SVGAGI (reference sequence). CDR3 nucleotides: TGTGCCAGCAGTTATACCCCGGCGGGAGCTTTCTTT. As protein: CASSYTPAGAFF.

The chain joins TRBV7-6 to TRBJ1-6; D possibly corresponds to TRBD1 (6 bases). The CDR3 spans 17 residues. In germline, CDR1 is SGHVS, CDR2 FNYEAQ. The V gene lost 2 bases and the J gene lost 9 bases, with 20 bases spanning the gap. CDR3 residues: CASSLSRGGTIVSPLHF. In nucleotides, the CDR3 is TGTGCCAGCAGCTTATCCCGGGGGGGGACAATTGTTTCACCCCTCCACTTT.

To note about this clonotype: The junction departs from the called germline gene at one end, perhaps through a read error. The chain is built from TRBV6-5 and TRBJ2-5, with 8 positions matching TRBD2. CDR1 MNHEY and CDR2 SVGAGI come from the germline V gene. The length of the CDR3 is 15 residues. This CDR3 is CTSRTPRGGRETQYF. CDR3 nucleotides: TGTACCAGCAGAACACCCCGGGGGGGCCGGGAGACCCAGTACTTC.

This clonotype was seen more than once but under ten times. The J gene is TRBJ1-5, the V gene TRBV4-3; D may be TRBD1 (6 bases). Germline lookup yields CDR1 LGHNA and CDR2 YSLEER. V was pared by 1 base and J by 6 bases, with 10 bases between. This CDR3 region has 14 residues. The CDR3 sequence is CASSQVAGAQPQHF. DNA of the CDR3: TGCGCCAGCAGCCAAGTCGCGGGGGCTCAGCCCCAGCATTTT.

This sequence joins TRBV6-5 and TRBJ2-3; 7 bases agree with TRBD1. From germline, CDR1 is MNHEY and CDR2 SVGAGI. V trimming: 3 bases; J trimming: 3 bases; junction bases outside the gene matches: 9. This CDR3 spans 16 amino acids. The DNA of the CDR3 is TGTGCCAGCAGTTATTACAGGGGAGTTGTAACAGATACGCAGTATTTT. Translating it yields CASSYYRGVVTDTQYF.

This clonotype has just a few counts. This chain joins TRBV7-9 and TRBJ1-2; D not resolved. V was pared by 5 bases and J by 0 bases, with 10 bases between. The CDR3 contains 14 residues. The germline CDR1 and CDR2 sequences are SEHNR and FQNEAQ (reference sequence). The CDR3 loop reads CASSIPSSNYGYTF. In DNA form, the CDR3 reads TGTGCCAGCAGCATCCCGTCGTCTAACTATGGCTACACCTTC.

This clonotype turned up a few times. The J gene is TRBJ2-7, the V gene TRBV7-9; 7 bases map to TRBD1. Germline CDR1 and CDR2: SEHNR and FQNEAQ (reference sequence). The J segment lost 2 bases and the V segment lost 4 bases, leaving 5 bases of the junction unmatched. The CDR3 runs 14 residues. CDR3: CASSSGQIPYEQYF. The DNA for the CDR3 is TGTGCCAGCAGCTCGGGACAGATCCCCTACGAGCAGTACTTC.

CDR3 bases: TGCAGTGCTCGGGGTAATACCTACGAGCAGTACTTC. Protein sequence: CSARGNTYEQYF. J is TRBJ2-7 and V is TRBV20-1, with a weak D call TRBD2 (5 bases). CDR1 is DFQATT, CDR2 SNEGSKA, per germline (reference sequence). V dropped 5 bases and J dropped 2 bases, with 10 bases sitting between them. CDR3 length: 12 residues.

This rearrangement joins TRBV7-2 to TRBJ2-5; 8 positions agree with TRBD2. The trim removed 5 bases at V and 3 bases at J, leaving 20 bases unmatched. The CDR3 is made up of 19 amino acids. CDR1 is SGHTA, CDR2 FQGNSA, per germline. CDR3 protein: CASSIGGALWKIKEETQYF. The DNA for the CDR3 is TGTGCCAGCAGCATCGGGGGGGCCCTTTGGAAAATAAAAGAAGAGACCCAGTACTTC.

This clonotype has a handful of counts. V and J are TRBV7-8 and TRBJ2-7; D gene unclear. In germline, CDR1 is SGHVS, CDR2 FQNEAQ. The CDR3 sequence is 11 residues long. V was shortened by 5 bases and J by 3 bases, with 5 bases between the two germline ends. In DNA, the CDR3 is TGTGCCAGCAGCGTCAGCTACGAGCAGTACTTC. It yields the protein CASSVSYEQYF.

This CDR3 is CASSTSGGLNTEAFF. In DNA, the CDR3 is TGTGCCAGCAGTACTTCAGGGGGATTGAACACTGAAGCTTTCTTT. V is TRBV6-5 and J is TRBJ1-1, with 7 bases identical to TRBD1. The CDR3 length is 15 residues. Trimming at V came to 5 bases and at J to 0 bases, leaving 6 bases not matched to a gene. Germline loops: CDR1 MNHEY, CDR2 SVGAGI.

The chain recombines TRBV11-3 with TRBJ2-4, with D possibly TRBD2 on 5 matching bases. CDR1 SGHNT and CDR2 YENEEA come from the germline V gene. The CDR3 has 14 amino acids. With 4 bases removed from V and 9 bases from J, the gap between germline ends came to 16 bases. The CDR3 region is CASSSFGEAGIQYF. CDR3 DNA: TGTGCCAGCAGCTCCTTCGGAGAGGCGGGCATTCAGTACTTC.

Points on this clonotype: A much bigger clone sits one base away, suggesting this may be a read error. The chain couples TRBV20-1 to TRBJ2-4; perhaps TRBD1 as D (6 bases). Germline V lookup: CDR1 DFQATT, CDR2 SNEGSKA (reference sequence). This CDR3 comprises 14 residues. CDR3 amino acids: CSARAPEGQNSQYF. CDR3 in DNA: TGCAGTGCTAGAGCCCCTGAGGGACAAAACAGTCAGTACTTC.

The chain has TRBV4-1 and TRBJ2-7; tentatively, D is TRBD2 (6 bases). Germline CDR1 reads MGHRA; CDR2 reads YSYEKL. CDR3 length: 16 amino acids. Trimming shortened V by 1 base and J by 2 bases, and 15 bases separated the two germline ends. As DNA, the CDR3 is TGCGCCAGCAGCCAAGCTCCCTGGAGGGTGCCCTACGAGCAGTACTTC. Protein: CASSQAPWRVPYEQYF.

The chain has TRBV9 and TRBJ2-3, with TRBD2 as a possible D gene (5 bases). This CDR3 region has 16 residues. V lost 0 bases, J lost 6 bases, and 17 bases lay in between. Germline-derived CDR1 and CDR2 are SGDLS and YYNGEE. The CDR3 DNA reads TGTGCCAGCAGCGTAGATAGCGTGGTTATGACGGATACGCAGTATTTT. Amino acids: CASSVDSVVMTDTQYF.

The chain has TRBV6-6 and TRBJ1-2; possible D gene TRBD1, 5 bases. The CDR3 extends over 14 amino acids. The germline V and J ends were trimmed by 5 bases and 5 bases, with 15 bases remaining between them. CDR1 is MNHNY, CDR2 SVGAGI, per germline (reference sequence). The CDR3 sequence is CASSTGGELYGYTF. CDR3 sequence (DNA): TGTGCCAGCAGTACGGGGGGTGAGTTGTATGGCTACACCTTC.

This chain joins TRBV5-5 and TRBJ2-4, with D perhaps matching TRBD1 (5 bases). Trimming took off 4 bases at V and 0 bases at J, with 14 bases between the two ends. Germline loops: CDR1 SGHKS, CDR2 YYEKEE (reference sequence). The CDR3 has 16 amino acids. CDR3 nucleotides: TGTGCCAGCAGCCTTCAGGGATCGGTAGCCAAAAACATTCAGTACTTC. It yields the protein CASSLQGSVAKNIQYF.

The sample holds a few counts of this clonotype. This chain uses TRBV6-2 or TRBV6-3 with TRBJ2-1; D gene unclear. Trimming shortened V by 2 bases and J by 10 bases, and 6 bases separated the two germline ends. This CDR3 comprises 11 residues. CDR1 is MNHEY, CDR2 SVGEGT, per germline. The CDR3: CASSYPKEQFF. Written as DNA, the CDR3 is TGTGCCAGCAGTTACCCCAAGGAGCAGTTCTTC.

The table lists this clonotype with a few counts. The chain uses TRBV7-9 and TRBJ2-2; D perhaps matches TRBD1 (5 bases). The CDR3 sequence is 15 residues long. V lost 5 bases and J lost 5, with 15 bases in between. Germline CDR1 reads SEHNR; CDR2 reads FQNEAQ (reference sequence). CDR3 in DNA: TGTGCCAGCAGCCTGGGGCAAGGTGAAACCGGGGAGCTGTTTTTT. It is translated as CASSLGQGETGELFF.

V usage is TRBV27 and J usage is TRBJ2-2, with D uncertain. This CDR3 is 15 amino acids long. In germline, CDR1 is MNHEY, CDR2 SMNVEV (reference sequence). Trimming pared 2 bases from V and 4 bases from J, leaving 11 bases between. CDR3 in amino acids: CASSLRAEATGELFF. The DNA of the CDR3 is TGTGCCAGCAGTTTACGGGCAGAGGCCACCGGGGAGCTGTTTTTT.

The chain has TRBV6-1 and TRBJ2-1, with D possibly called TRBD1 or TRBD2 (5 bases each). Germline lookup yields CDR1 MNHNS and CDR2 SASEGT. V dropped 8 bases and J dropped 10 bases, with 15 bases sitting between them. This CDR3 has 12 amino acids. The CDR3 reads CASRDPGREQFF. CDR3 coding DNA: TGTGCCAGCCGGGACCCTGGACGGGAGCAGTTCTTC.

This clonotype was counted between two and nine times. The chain couples TRBV2 to TRBJ2-6; possibly TRBD2 for D (6 bases). The CDR3 loop spans 18 amino acids. Germline CDR1 and CDR2: SNHLY and FYNNEI. With 6 bases removed from V and 2 bases from J, the gap between germline ends came to 20 bases. CDR3 amino acids: CASREGLPEAPGANVLTF. The CDR3 nucleotides read TGTGCCAGCAGGGAGGGCCTACCTGAAGCTCCTGGGGCCAACGTCCTGACTTTC.

This clonotype has only a few counts. This chain uses TRBV27 with TRBJ1-5; no definite D call. CDR3 size: 14 residues. V lost 6 bases and J 4 bases, leaving 13 bases between the germline ends. Germline CDR1 is MNHEY and CDR2 is SMNVEV (reference sequence). The CDR3 DNA is TGTGCCAGCAGAAAAACAGTGGCGAATCAGCCCCAGCATTTT. It is translated as CASRKTVANQPQHF.

The chain has TRBV7-9 and TRBJ1-1, with 12 nucleotides matching TRBD1. After removal of 4 bases from V and 1 base from J, the junction contained 1 base not matched to a gene. The germline V gene has CDR1 SEHNR and CDR2 FQNEAQ (reference sequence). This CDR3 has 15 residues. CDR3 sequence reads: CASSWDRGPNTEAFF. In nucleotides, the CDR3 is TGTGCCAGCAGCTGGGACAGGGGGCCGAACACTGAAGCTTTCTTT.